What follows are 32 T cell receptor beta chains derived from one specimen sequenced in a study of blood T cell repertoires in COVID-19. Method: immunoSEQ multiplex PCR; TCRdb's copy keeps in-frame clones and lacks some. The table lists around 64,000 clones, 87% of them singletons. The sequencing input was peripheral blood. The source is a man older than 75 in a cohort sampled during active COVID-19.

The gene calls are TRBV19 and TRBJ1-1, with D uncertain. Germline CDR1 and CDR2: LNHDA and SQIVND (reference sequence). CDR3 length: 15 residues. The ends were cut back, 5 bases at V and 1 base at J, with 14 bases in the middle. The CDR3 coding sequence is TGTGCCAGTAGTGCATTGGACTTGGGGAACACTGAAGCTTTCTTT. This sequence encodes CASSALDLGNTEAFF.

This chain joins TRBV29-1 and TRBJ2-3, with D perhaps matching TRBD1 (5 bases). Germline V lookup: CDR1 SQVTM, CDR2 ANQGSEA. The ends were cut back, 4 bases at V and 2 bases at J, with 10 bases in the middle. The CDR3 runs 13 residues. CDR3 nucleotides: TGCAGCGTTGCTGGGGCGACCACAGATACGCAGTATTTT. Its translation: CSVAGATTDTQYF.

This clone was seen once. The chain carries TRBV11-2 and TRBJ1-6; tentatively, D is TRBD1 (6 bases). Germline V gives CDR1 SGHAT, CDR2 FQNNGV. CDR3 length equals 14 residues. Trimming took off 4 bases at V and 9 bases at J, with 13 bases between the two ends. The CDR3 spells CASSWVQGSSPLHF. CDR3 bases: TGTGCCAGCAGCTGGGTACAGGGATCTTCACCCCTCCACTTT.

The CDR3 sequence is CATSRDVKREQFF. CDR3 bases: TGTGCCACCAGCAGAGACGTAAAGCGCGAGCAGTTCTTC. The genes are TRBV15 and TRBJ2-1; no firm D call. This CDR3 spans 13 amino acids. The V end was cut by 0 bases, the J end by 10 bases, with 10 bases between. Germline V lookup: CDR1 LNHNV, CDR2 YYDKDF (reference sequence).

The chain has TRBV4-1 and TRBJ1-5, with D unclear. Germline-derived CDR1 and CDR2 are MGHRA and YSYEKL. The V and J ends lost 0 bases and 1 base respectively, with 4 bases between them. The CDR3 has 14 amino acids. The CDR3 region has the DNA TGCGCCAGCAGCCAAGATCGGAGCAATCAGCCCCAGCATTTT. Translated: CASSQDRSNQPQHF.

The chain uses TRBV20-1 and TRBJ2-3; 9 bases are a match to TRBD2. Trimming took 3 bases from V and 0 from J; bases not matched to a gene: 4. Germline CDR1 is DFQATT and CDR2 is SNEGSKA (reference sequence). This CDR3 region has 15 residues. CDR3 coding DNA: TGCAGTGCTAGTAAGGCGGGAGGGAGCACAGATACGCAGTATTTT. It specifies CSASKAGGSTDTQYF.

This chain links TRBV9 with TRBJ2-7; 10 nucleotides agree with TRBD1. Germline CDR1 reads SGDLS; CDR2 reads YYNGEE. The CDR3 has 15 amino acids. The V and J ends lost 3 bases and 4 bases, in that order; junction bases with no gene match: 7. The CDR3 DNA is TGTGCCAGCAGCGAATCGACAGGGGGCGCGTACGAGCAGTACTTC. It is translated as CASSESTGGAYEQYF. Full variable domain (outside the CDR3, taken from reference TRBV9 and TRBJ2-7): DSGVTQTPKHLITATGQRVTLRCSPRSGDLSVYWYQQSLDQGLQFLIQYYNGEERAKGNILERFSAQQFPDLHSELNLSSLELGDSALYFCASSESTGGAYEQYFGPGTRLTVT.

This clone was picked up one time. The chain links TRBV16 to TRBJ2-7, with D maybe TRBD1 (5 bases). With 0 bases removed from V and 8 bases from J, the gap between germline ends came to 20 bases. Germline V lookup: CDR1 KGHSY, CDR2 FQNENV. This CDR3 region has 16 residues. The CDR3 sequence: CASSQSGTGLDWKQYF. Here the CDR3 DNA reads TGTGCCAGCAGCCAATCAGGAACAGGCCTTGATTGGAAGCAGTACTTC.

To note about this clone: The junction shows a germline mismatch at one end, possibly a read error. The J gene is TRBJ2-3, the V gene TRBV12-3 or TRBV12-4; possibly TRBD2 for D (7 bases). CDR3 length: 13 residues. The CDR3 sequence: CASSFGRTDAQYF. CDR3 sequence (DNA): TGTGCCAGCAGTTTCGGGAGGACAGATGCGCAGTATTTT.

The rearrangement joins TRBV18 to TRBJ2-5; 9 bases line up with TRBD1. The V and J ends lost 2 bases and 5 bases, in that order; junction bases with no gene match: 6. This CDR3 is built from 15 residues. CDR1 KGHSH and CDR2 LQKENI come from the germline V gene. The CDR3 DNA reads TGTGCCAGCTCACCAGGGACAGGGAGTCTCGAGACCCAGTACTTC. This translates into CASSPGTGSLETQYF.

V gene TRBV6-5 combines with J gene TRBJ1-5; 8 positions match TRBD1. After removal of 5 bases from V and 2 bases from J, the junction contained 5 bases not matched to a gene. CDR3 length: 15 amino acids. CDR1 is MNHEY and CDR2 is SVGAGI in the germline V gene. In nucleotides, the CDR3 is TGTGCCAGCAGTCGTGGACAGGGCCGCAATCAGCCCCAGCATTTT. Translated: CASSRGQGRNQPQHF.

The DNA of the CDR3 is TGCGCCAGCAGCAAAGGGACTAGCGGGAGAATCTACGAGCAGTACTTC. It translates to CASSKGTSGRIYEQYF. The rearrangement links TRBV4-1 to TRBJ2-7, with 14 bases fitting TRBD2. Per the germline V gene, CDR1 is MGHRA and CDR2 is YSYEKL. There are 16 residues in the CDR3. V was clipped by 5 bases and J by 3 bases; unmatched bases: 6.

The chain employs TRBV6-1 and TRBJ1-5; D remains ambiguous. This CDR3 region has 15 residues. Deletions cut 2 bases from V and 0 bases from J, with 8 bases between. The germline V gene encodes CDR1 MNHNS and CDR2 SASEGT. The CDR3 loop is CASSEQAGSNQPQHF. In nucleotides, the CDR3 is TGTGCCAGCAGTGAACAGGCGGGTAGCAATCAGCCCCAGCATTTT.

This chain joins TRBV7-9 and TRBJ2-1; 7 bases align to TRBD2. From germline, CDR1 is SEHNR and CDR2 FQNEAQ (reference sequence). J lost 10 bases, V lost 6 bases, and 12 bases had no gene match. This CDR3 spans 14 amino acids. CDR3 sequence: CASSLEGRADEQFF. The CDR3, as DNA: TGTGCCAGCAGTTTGGAGGGGAGGGCCGACGAGCAGTTCTTC.

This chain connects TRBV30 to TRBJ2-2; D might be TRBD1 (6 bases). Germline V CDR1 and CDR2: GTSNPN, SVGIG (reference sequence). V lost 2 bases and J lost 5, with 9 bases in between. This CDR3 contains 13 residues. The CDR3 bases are TGTGCCTGGAGTCGTACAGGGACCGGGGAGCTGTTTTTT. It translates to CAWSRTGTGELFF.

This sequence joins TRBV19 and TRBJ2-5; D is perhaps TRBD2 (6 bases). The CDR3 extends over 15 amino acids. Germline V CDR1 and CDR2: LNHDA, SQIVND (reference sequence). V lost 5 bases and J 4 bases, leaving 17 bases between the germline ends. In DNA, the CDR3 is TGTGCCAGTAGTCCTGGGACTGGGGTGGGAGAGACCCAGTACTTC. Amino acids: CASSPGTGVGETQYF.

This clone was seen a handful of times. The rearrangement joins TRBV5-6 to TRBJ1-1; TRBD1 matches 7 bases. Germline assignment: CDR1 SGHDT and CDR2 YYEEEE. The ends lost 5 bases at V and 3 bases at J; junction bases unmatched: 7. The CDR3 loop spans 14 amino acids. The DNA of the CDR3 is TGTGCCAGCAGGCTGACAGGGCGCTACACTGAAGCTTTCTTT. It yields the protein CASRLTGRYTEAFF.

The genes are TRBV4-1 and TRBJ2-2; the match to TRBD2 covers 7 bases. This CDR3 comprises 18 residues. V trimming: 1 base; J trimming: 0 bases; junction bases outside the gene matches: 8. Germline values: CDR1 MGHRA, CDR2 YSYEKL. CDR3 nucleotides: TGCGCCAGCAGCCAAGTACCTCTTGGGGGGGCGAACACCGGGGAGCTGTTTTTT. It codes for CASSQVPLGGANTGELFF.

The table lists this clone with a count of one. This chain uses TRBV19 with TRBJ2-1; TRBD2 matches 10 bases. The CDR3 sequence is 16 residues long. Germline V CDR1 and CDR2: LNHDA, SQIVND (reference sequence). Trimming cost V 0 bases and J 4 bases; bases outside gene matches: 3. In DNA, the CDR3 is TGTGCCAGTAGTATAGAACTAGCGGGGTTTTACAATGAGCAGTTCTTC. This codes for CASSIELAGFYNEQFF.

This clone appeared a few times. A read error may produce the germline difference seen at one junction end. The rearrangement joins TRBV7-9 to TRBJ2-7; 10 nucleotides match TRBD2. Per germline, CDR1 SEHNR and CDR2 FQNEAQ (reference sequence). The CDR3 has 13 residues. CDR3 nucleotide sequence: TGTGCCAGCAGCCTAGCGGGGGCCGCCGAGCAGTACTTC. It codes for CASSLAGAAEQYF.

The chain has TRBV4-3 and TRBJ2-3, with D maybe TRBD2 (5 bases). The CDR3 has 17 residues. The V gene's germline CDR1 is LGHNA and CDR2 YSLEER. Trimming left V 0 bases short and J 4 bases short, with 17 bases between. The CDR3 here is CASSQELPGRGSDTQYF. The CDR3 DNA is TGCGCCAGCAGCCAAGAGCTGCCGGGCCGAGGGTCAGATACGCAGTATTTT.

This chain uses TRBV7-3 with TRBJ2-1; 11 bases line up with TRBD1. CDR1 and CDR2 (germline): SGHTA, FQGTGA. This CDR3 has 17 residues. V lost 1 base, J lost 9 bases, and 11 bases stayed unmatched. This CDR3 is CASSLNLRTGGIGEQFF. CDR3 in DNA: TGTGCCAGCAGCTTAAACCTTAGGACAGGGGGCATCGGTGAGCAGTTCTTC.

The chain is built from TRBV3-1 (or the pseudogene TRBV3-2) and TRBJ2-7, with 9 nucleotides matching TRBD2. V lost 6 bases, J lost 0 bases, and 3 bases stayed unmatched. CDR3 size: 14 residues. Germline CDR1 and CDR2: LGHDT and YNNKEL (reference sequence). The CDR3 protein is CASSLSGSSYEQYF. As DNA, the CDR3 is TGTGCCAGCAGTCTTAGCGGGAGCTCCTACGAGCAGTACTTC.

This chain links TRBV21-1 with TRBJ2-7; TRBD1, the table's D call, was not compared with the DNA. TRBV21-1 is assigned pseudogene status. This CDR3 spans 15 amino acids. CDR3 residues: CASSKTGTNSYEQYF. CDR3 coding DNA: TGTGCCAGCAGCAAAACCGGGACAAACTCCTACGAGCAGTACTTC.

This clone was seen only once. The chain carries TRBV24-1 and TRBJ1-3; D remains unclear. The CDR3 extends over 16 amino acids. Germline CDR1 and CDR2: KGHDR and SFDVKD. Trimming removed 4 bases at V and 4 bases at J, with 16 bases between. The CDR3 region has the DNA TGTGCCACCAGTGACCAGACTCGACCCTGCGGAAACACCATATATTTT. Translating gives CATSDQTRPCGNTIYF.

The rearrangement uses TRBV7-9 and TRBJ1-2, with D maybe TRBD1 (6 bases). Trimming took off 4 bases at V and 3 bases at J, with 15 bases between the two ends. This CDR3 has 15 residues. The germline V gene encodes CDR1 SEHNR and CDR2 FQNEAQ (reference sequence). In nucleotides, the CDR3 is TGTGCCAGCAGCTCTCAGGGGAGTGTGGACTATGGCTACACCTTC. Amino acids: CASSSQGSVDYGYTF.

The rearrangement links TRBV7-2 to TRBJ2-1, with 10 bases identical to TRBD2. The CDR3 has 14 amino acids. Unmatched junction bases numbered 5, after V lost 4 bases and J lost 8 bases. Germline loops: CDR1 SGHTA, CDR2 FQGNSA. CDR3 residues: CASSSGLAADEQFF. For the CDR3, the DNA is TGTGCCAGCAGCTCCGGACTAGCGGCCGATGAGCAGTTCTTC. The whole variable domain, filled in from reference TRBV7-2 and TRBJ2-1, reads GAGVSQSPSNKVTEKGKDVELRCDPISGHTALYWYRQSLGQGLEFLIYFQGNSAPDKSGLPSDRFSAERTGGSVSTLTIQRTQQEDSAVYLCASSSGLAADEQFFGPGTRLTVL.

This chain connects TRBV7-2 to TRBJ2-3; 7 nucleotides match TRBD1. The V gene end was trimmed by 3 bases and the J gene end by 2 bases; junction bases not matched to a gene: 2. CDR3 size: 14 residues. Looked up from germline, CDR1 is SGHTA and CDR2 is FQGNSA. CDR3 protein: CASSLDRITDTQYF. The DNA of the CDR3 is TGTGCCAGCAGCTTGGACAGGATCACAGATACGCAGTATTTT. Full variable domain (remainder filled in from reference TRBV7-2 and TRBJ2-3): GAGVSQSPSNKVTEKGKDVELRCDPISGHTALYWYRQSLGQGLEFLIYFQGNSAPDKSGLPSDRFSAERTGGSVSTLTIQRTQQEDSAVYLCASSLDRITDTQYFGPGTRLTVL.

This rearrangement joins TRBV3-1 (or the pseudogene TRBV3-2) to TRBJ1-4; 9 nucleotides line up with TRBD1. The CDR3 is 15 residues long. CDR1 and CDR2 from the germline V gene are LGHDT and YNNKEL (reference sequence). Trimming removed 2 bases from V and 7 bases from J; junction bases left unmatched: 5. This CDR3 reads CASSQKTGGGEKLFF. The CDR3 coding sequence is TGTGCCAGCAGCCAAAAGACAGGGGGTGGTGAAAAACTGTTTTTT.

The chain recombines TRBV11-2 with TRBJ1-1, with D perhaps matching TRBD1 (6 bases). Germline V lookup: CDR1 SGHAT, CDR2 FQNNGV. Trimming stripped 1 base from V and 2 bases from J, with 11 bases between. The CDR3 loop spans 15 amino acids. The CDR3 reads CASSLVQGTNTEAFF. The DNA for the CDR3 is TGTGCCAGCAGCTTAGTGCAGGGGACAAACACTGAAGCTTTCTTT. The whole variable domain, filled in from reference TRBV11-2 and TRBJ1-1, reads EAGVAQSPRYKIIEKRQSVAFWCNPISGHATLYWYQQILGQGPKLLIQFQNNGVVDDSQLPKDRFSAERLKGVDSTLKIQPAKLEDSAVYLCASSLVQGTNTEAFFGQGTRLTVV.

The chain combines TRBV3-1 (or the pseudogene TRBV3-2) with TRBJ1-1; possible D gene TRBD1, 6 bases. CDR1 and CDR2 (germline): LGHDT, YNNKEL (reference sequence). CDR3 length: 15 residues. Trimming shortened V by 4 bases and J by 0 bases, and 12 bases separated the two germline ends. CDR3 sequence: CASSPGQILNTEAFF. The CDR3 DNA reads TGTGCCAGCAGCCCCGGACAGATCCTGAACACTGAAGCTTTCTTT.

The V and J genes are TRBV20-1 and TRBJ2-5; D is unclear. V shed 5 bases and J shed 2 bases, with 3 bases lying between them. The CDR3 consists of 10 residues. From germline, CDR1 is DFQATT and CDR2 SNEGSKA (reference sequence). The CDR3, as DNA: TGCAGTGCTCCTCAAGAGACCCAGTACTTC. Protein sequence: CSAPQETQYF.